The clone carrying this TCR beta chain was observed at least ten times. No antigen is known for it. Germline CDR1 is SGHAT and CDR2 is FQNNGV. The CDR3 consists of 15 residues. V was shortened by 6 bases and J by 0 bases, with 13 bases between the two germline ends. These data belong to a study of T-cell memory formation after mild COVID-19. Study-wide points: That cross-reactive memory joined was suggested by some responding clones appearing in pre-infection memory.

Each CDR3 protein gets one entry after TCRdb re-called the 5' RACE reads with MiXCR. The profile shows roughly 300,000 distinct CDR3 sequences, roughly 13% of them singletons. The specimen sequenced was PBMCs or a T cell subset sorted from them (not recorded which). The TCR originated in a man younger than 35 who had mild COVID-19 (a few samples of this study predate the infection). Cell type and time point are not known. The chain links TRBV11-2 to TRBJ2-3; a weak D match, TRBD2 (5 bases). For the CDR3, the DNA is TGTGCCAGCAGGACCTGGCGGAGGAGCACAGATACGCAGTATTTT. Translation gives CASRTWRRSTDTQYF. Supplemented by reference TRBV11-2 and TRBJ2-3, the full variable domain reads EAGVAQSPRYKIIEKRQSVAFWCNPISGHATLYWYQQILGQGPKLLIQFQNNGVVDDSQLPKDRFSAERLKGVDSTLKIQPAKLEDSAVYLCASRTWRRSTDTQYFGPGTRLTVL.